One T cell receptor (beta chain) is described in this entry. These data come from a study of T cells in localized non-small cell lung cancer. Germline CDR1 is LNHDA and CDR2 is SQIVND (reference sequence). This CDR3 is 16 amino acids long. Between the trimmed V and J ends, which lost 5 bases and 0 bases, there was a span of 15 bases. Repertoires were generated with immunoSEQ multiplex PCR, while TCRdb's copy carries only in-frame clones and drops some. The sample yields roughly 910 clones, around a fifth seen once. This chain joins TRBV19 and TRBJ2-3; no definite D call. This receptor was obtained from a female donor at least 60 years old with stage II squamous cell lung carcinoma. The material sequenced was lung tumor tissue, taken before any cancer treatment. CDR3 residues: CASSLGGEPSTDTQYF. The CDR3 DNA is TGTGCCAGTAGTCTGGGCGGCGAGCCTAGCACAGATACGCAGTATTTT. Full variable domain (outside the CDR3, taken from reference TRBV19 and TRBJ2-3): DGGITQSPKYLFRKEGQNVTLSCEQNLNHDAMYWYRQDPGQGLRLIYYSQIVNDFQKGDIAEGYSVSREKKESFPLTVTSAQKNPTAFYLCASSLGGEPSTDTQYFGPGTRLTVL.